This paragraph reports one TCR beta chain. Its antigen is not known. This record comes from a study of cytomegalovirus exposure and HLA in healthy donors. Overall study: In a later analysis, the 110 or so validation repertoires were reported to have used the same platform as the 550 to 850 first-cohort repertoires.

General study findings and limits: There were some public TCRs occurring in many donors, but most TCR sequences were rare. Published work reported that the classifier diagnosed cytomegalovirus status with high specificity and sensitivity.

Libraries were prepared by immunoSEQ multiplex PCR; TCRdb keeps only in-frame clonotypes and omits some of them. The table has tens of thousands of clones, approximately 94% seen once. CDR1 is SGHVS and CDR2 is FQNEAQ in the germline V gene. Trimming removed 1 base at V and 0 bases at J, with 7 bases between. This CDR3 is built from 14 residues. The source is a young woman in good health and CMV-seropositive. The genes are TRBV7-8 and TRBJ2-7; possibly TRBD2 for D (5 bases). The sample was PBMCs. In DNA, the CDR3 is TGTGCCAGCAGCTTAGGGGAGTACTCCTACGAGCAGTACTTC. It translates to CASSLGEYSYEQYF.